This T cell receptor beta chain emerged from a study of blood T cells in healthy people across ages (dated by TCRdb to about 2015). Regarding the complete study: Template switching captured roughly one uniquely barcoded TCR beta cDNA molecule per two T cells in model experiments. To track age-related changes in TCR beta repertoire diversity, the study relied on deep sequencing normalized with unique cDNA molecular identifiers. The donors were split into four age groups: young (average approximately 16 years), middle-aged (roughly 40), aged (over 55) and long-lived (approximately 80). To avoid experimental bias, donors of different ages were randomly spread across the sequencing lanes. Two additional independent replicas of 1 million unique cDNA reads from the same blood draw were analyzed for two donors (one aged 18 to 30 and one aged 80 or older).

General conclusions and limits of the study: As age increased, observed TCR beta diversity per million T cells dropped in a roughly linear way, and a significant reduction was already evident by age roughly 40. Compared with the aged group, the long-lived group had more naive CD4+ T cells, fewer expanded clones and increased TCR diversity, a pattern suggesting age selection. The percentage of naive T cells measured by flow cytometry correlated strongly with observed TCR beta diversity. Total diversity estimates from one million sequenced T cells were considered lower bounds and underestimates. Bulk unsorted PBMC profiling prevented conclusive comparison of naive and antigen-experienced compartments. Because donor CMV infection status was unknown, age-related changes in expanded clonotypes were potentially confounded.

Library preparation was by 5' RACE. Sequencing was carried out with an Illumina HiSeq 2500. A second PCR of about 7 to 12 cycles was run with a J-beta primer mix and a sample-barcoded 5' primer. A unique molecular identifier was introduced onto each TCR beta cDNA molecule by a template-switch 5' adaptor carrying 12 random nucleotides. Each sample yielded at least 3 million CDR3-containing paired-end reads. First-strand cDNA was synthesized from all RNA with the Mint cDNA synthesis kit, primed by a TRBC-specific oligonucleotide. Following uracil-DNA glycosylase treatment, all cDNA underwent a first 18-cycle PCR with the universal primers M1SS and BC2_uni_R. The paper's data handling went like this. Each sample was normalized by randomly selecting 1 million high-quality reads, each carrying a distinct molecular identifier. Instead of being binned into consensus sequences, reads with shared molecular identifiers were discarded. MiTCR, with a Q25 quality threshold and the strictest error-elimination algorithm, was used for CDR3 identification, clonotype clustering and error correction. A nonparametric unseen species model with Euler transformation was used to estimate a lower bound on total TCR beta diversity. The public sequencing data were trimmed at Q25 with fastp and processed into clonotypes with MiXCR by TCRdb, which kept only in-frame beta chains. For every CDR3 protein sequence, its rows merge into one entry that carries the most common genes and DNA. In this record, the V and J calls reflect TCRdb's handling and not the investigators' own analysis. The sample has about 780,000 distinct CDR3 sequences on record, about 45% of them singletons. Around 18% of the sample belongs to the ten largest clones.

Details on this clonotype: Its antigen is currently not known. Per-nucleotide qualities are absent, and no much larger clonotype sits a single base away.

The donors were 40 or so Caucasian individuals from Russia, aged roughly 6 to 100 years, who were systemically healthy. Each donor gave 9.5 to 10 milliliters of peripheral blood, drawn into EDTA-treated Vacutainer tubes. Ficoll-Paque density-gradient centrifugation was used to isolate PBMCs, with at least 6 million per sample. Total RNA was extracted from PBMCs with Trizol reagent, with at least 6 micrograms obtained per sample. Naive CD45RAhigh/CD27high T cell percentages were measured by flow cytometry on a PBMC aliquot from every donor. This TCR was sampled from a man at least 80 years old in good health. The sequenced sample was blood.

The CDR3 protein is CASSLAGGLDEQFF. The nucleotide sequence is given as TGCGCCAGCAGCCTGGCCGGGGGCCTAGATGAGCAGTTCTTC. In this chain, TRBV4-1 is recombined with TRBJ2-1, with the D segment possibly TRBD1 or TRBD2, each aligning over 6 bases. The V end loses 4 bases and the J end loses 8 bases, and a stretch of 15 bases separates them. As encoded in the germline V gene, CDR1 is MGHRA while CDR2 is YSYEKL. The CDR3 covers 14 residues, taking in both the cysteine and the phenylalanine. The DNA shown is the 42-base CDR3, in frame from base 1.